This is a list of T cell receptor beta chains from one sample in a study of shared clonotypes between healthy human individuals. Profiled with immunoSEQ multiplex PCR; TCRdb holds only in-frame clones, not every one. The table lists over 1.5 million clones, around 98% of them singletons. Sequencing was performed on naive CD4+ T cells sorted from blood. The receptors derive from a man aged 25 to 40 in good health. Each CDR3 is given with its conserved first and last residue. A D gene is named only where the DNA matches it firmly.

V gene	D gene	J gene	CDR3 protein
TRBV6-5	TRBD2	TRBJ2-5	CASSAGLAQTRTQYF
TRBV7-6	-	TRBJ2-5	CASSPNPGFKETQYF
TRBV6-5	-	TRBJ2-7	CASSYQVHYEQYF
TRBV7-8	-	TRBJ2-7	CASSLAVGYEQYF
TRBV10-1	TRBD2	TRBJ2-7	CASSAASGRLYEQYF
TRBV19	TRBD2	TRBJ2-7	CASSSFAGGPFEQYF
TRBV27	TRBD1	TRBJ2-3	CASSLLAGQGFAWTQYF
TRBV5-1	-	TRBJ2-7	CASSLTSVNEQYF
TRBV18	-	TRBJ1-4	CASSPTTFTNEKLFF
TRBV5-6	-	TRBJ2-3	CASRASTDTQYF
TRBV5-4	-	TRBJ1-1	CASSSEKLGHANTEAFF
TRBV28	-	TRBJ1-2	CASSLPDNYGYTF
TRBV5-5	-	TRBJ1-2	CASSPAQINYGYTF
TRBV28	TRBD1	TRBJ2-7	CASEDRAQGISYEQYF
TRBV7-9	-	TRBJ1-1	CASSPRGGAGNTEAFF
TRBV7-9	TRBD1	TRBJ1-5	CASSRGQGLIGNQPQHF
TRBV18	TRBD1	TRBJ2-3	CASSAGQGVADTQYF
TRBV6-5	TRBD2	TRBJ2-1	CASSYSGRRNEQFF
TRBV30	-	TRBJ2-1	CAWSLLAHEQFF
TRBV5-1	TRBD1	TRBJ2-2	CASSLVGTGNTGELFF
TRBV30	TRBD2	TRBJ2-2	CAWSASGLADTGELFF
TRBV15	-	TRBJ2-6	CATSSSLGSTRANVLTF
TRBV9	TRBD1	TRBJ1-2	CASSVGVETGSYGYTF
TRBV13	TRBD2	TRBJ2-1	CASSSGLAGDQEQFF
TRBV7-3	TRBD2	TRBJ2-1	CASSLLTLAGVGNEQFF
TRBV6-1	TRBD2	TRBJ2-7	CASSPRGGIHEQYF
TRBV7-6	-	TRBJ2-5	CASSLPQETQYF
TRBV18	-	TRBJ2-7	CASSPLGQGGGEQYF
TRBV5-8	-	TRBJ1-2	CASSFDRNYGYTF
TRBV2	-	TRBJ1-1	CASSTDKNTEAFF
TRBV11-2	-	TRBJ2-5	CASSSTSGRDQETQYF
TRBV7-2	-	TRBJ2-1	CASSLAAPRGDNEQFF
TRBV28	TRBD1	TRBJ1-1	CAVDDRGDRAFF
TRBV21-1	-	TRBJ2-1	CASSHRTDYNEQFF
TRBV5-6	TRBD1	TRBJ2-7	CASSLRDRVYEQYF
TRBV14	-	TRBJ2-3	CASSRQGTDTQYF
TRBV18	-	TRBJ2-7	CASSPPSIHYEQYF
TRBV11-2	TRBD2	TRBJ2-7	CASSWTSGTYEQYF
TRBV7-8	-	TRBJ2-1	CASSRSGREQFF
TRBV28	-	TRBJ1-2	CASSYDRQLAGYTF
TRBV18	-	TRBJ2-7	CASSPGAVEQYF
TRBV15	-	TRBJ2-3	CATSRAPDTQYF
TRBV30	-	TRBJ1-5	CAWSPPAGYSNQPQHF
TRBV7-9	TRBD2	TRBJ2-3	CASSFLTSGKQSTDTQYF
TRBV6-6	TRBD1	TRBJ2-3	CASSPPGQGTDTQYF
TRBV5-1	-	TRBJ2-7	CASRPLVDPYEQYF
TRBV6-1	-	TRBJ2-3	CASSIPTGIDTQYF
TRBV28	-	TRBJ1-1	CASSLMGNTEAFF
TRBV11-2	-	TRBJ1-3	CASSPSGTSSGNTIYF